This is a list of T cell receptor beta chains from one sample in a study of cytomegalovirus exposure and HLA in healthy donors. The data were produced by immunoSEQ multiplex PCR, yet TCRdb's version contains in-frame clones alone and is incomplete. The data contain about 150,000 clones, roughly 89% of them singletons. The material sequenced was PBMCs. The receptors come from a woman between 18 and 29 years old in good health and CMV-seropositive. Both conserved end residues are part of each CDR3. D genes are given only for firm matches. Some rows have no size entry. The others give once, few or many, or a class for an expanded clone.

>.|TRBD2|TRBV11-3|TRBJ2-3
CASSLSTSADTQYF
TGTGCCAGCAGCTTATCCACTAGCGCAGATACGCAGTATTTT
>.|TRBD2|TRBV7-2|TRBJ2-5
CASSLWGGETQYF
TGTGCCAGCAGCTTATGGGGGGGAGAGACCCAGTACTTC
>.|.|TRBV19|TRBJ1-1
CASSPRRDEAFF
TGTGCCAGTAGTCCCCGCCGCGATGAAGCTTTCTTT
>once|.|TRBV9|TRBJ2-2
CASSPRDFGTGELFF
TGTGCCAGCAGCCCTCGGGACTTTGGCACCGGGGAGCTGTTTTTT
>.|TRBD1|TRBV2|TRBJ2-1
CASCSRDRVYNEQFF
TGTGCCAGCTGTAGCCGGGACAGAGTCTACAATGAGCAGTTCTTC
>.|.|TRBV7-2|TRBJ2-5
CASSLPTGRETQYF
TGTGCCAGCAGCCTGCCGACGGGTCGAGAGACCCAGTACTTC
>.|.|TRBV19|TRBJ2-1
CASSIDRFPRNEQFF
TGTGCCAGTAGTATCGACAGGTTCCCTCGTAATGAGCAGTTCTTC
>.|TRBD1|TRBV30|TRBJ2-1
CAWSVLGQGVREQFF
TGTGCCTGGAGTGTACTCGGACAGGGGGTGAGGGAGCAGTTCTTC
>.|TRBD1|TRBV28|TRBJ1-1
CASSPGGPEAFF
TGTGCCAGCAGTCCAGGGGGACCTGAAGCTTTCTTT
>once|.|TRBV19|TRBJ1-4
CASSPGVHPTNEKLFF
TGTGCCAGTAGTCCGGGGGTCCACCCAACTAATGAAAAACTGTTTTTT
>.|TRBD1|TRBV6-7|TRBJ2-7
CASSPGQGAENEQYF
TGTGCCAGCAGTCCGGGACAGGGGGCGGAGAACGAGCAGTACTTC
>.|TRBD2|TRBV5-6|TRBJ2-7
CASSLGLAGDEQYF
TGTGCCAGCAGCTTGGGCCTAGCGGGAGACGAGCAGTACTTC
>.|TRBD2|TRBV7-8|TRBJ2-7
CASGRLAGGEFYEQYF
TGTGCCAGCGGAAGACTAGCGGGAGGGGAGTTCTACGAGCAGTACTTC
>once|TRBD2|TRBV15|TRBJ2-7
CATSRDRGLASYEQYF
TGTGCCACCAGCAGAGATAGAGGACTAGCGAGTTACGAGCAGTACTTC
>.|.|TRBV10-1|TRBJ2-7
CASSESASSHEQYF
TGCGCCAGCAGTGAGTCAGCTAGCTCCCACGAGCAGTACTTC